Below are 16 T cell receptor beta chains sequenced from a single sample in a study of a mutant IDH1 vaccine in newly diagnosed glioma. Noted time point: baseline, week 1 (first vaccination visit). Treatment in this sample: pre-vaccination baseline after standard-of-care therapy. Only in-frame clones appear in the TCRdb table, and some are missing; sequencing was by immunoSEQ multiplex PCR. Among some 67,000 clones, around 83% were seen once, and the ten largest hold over 4%. The sample consisted of peripheral blood mononuclear cells (PBMCs), taken from a glioma patient treated with radiotherapy, temozolomide or both. These TCRs come from a woman aged 18-29 years with glioma. Some clones in this sample may be carry-over from other donors' samples.

For the CDR3, the DNA is TGTGCCAGCAAGCCGGGACAGAATACCGCGGAGACCCAGTACTTC. Its translation is CASKPGQNTAETQYF. This rearrangement joins TRBV6-6 to TRBJ2-5; 7 positions agree with TRBD1. Unmatched junction bases numbered 13, after V lost 7 bases and J lost 5 bases. The CDR3 is 15 residues long. CDR1 and CDR2 (germline): MNHNY, SVGAGI (reference sequence).

The chain carries TRBV10-3 and TRBJ2-6; 7 positions match TRBD1. CDR3 size: 17 residues. Per the germline V gene, CDR1 is ENHRY and CDR2 is SYGVKD. J lost 0 bases, V lost 5 bases, and 7 bases had no gene match. CDR3 coding DNA: TGTGCCATCAGTTTGAAGGCAGGGGGCTCTGGGGCCAACGTCCTGACTTTC. Its protein is CAISLKAGGSGANVLTF.

J is TRBJ1-5 and V is TRBV6-6; no reliable D call. Per germline, CDR1 MNHNY and CDR2 SVGAGI (reference sequence). Between the trimmed V and J ends, which lost 6 bases and 4 bases, there was a span of 16 bases. This CDR3 has 15 residues. The CDR3 DNA is TGTGCCAGCAGCCCCCCGGGTCGGATAAATCAGCCCCAGCATTTT. This sequence encodes CASSPPGRINQPQHF.

V gene TRBV29-1 combines with J gene TRBJ2-1, with 10 bases that match TRBD2. The CDR3 loop spans 13 amino acids. The junction had 1 base not matched to a gene; V was cut back by 4 bases and J by 4 bases. Germline CDR1 is SQVTM and CDR2 is ANQGSEA. This CDR3 reads CSVGSGRYNEQFF. CDR3 coding DNA: TGCAGCGTTGGTAGCGGGAGGTACAATGAGCAGTTCTTC.

The chain joins TRBV6-1 to TRBJ1-5, with unresolved D. The V gene lost 3 bases and the J gene lost 2 bases, with 11 bases spanning the gap. The germline V gene has CDR1 MNHNS and CDR2 SASEGT. The CDR3 loop spans 15 amino acids. CDR3 protein: CASSDWGSGNQPQHF. The CDR3 DNA is TGTGCCAGCAGTGATTGGGGTAGCGGCAATCAGCCCCAGCATTTT.

This clone is large by share. The chain has TRBV27 and TRBJ1-1; 9 bases match TRBD1. Germline lookup yields CDR1 MNHEY and CDR2 SMNVEV (reference sequence). Unmatched junction bases numbered 5, after V lost 5 bases and J lost 7 bases. The CDR3 spans 13 residues. The CDR3 loop reads CASSTATGGEAFF. The CDR3 nucleotides read TGTGCCAGCAGTACTGCGACAGGGGGTGAAGCTTTCTTT.

The chain links TRBV2 to TRBJ2-7, with D perhaps assigned TRBD1 or TRBD2 (5 bases each). CDR3 length: 15 residues. Per the germline V gene, CDR1 is SNHLY and CDR2 is FYNNEI. Trimming pared 4 bases from V and 7 bases from J, leaving 20 bases between. CDR3 nucleotides: TGTGCCAGCAGTGTTCGGGACCCTGCTTTAAAAGAGCAGTACTTC. Translating gives CASSVRDPALKEQYF.

The rearrangement uses TRBV4-1 and TRBJ2-3; 14 bases fit TRBD2. CDR3 length: 19 amino acids. The germline CDR1 and CDR2 sequences are MGHRA and YSYEKL. Unmatched junction bases numbered 7, after V lost 0 bases and J lost 2 bases. The CDR3 loop reads CASSQDGTSGSSHTDTQYF. The CDR3 DNA follows: TGCGCCAGCAGCCAAGATGGGACTAGCGGGAGTTCACACACAGATACGCAGTATTTT.

The V call is TRBV7-2, the J call TRBJ2-7; tentative D call: TRBD1 (5 bases). Trimming removed 1 base at V and 6 bases at J, with 10 bases between. The CDR3 consists of 13 residues. Germline V lookup: CDR1 SGHTA, CDR2 FQGNSA. DNA of the CDR3: TGTGCCAGCAGCTTAGTCAGGGTCGCCGAGCAGTACTTC. Translating it yields CASSLVRVAEQYF.

The genes are TRBV19 and TRBJ1-2; a weak D match, TRBD1 (6 bases). Germline loops: CDR1 LNHDA, CDR2 SQIVND (reference sequence). V gave up 7 bases and J gave up 0 bases, with 12 bases separating them. This CDR3 is 14 amino acids long. The CDR3 loop reads CASKGHPANYGYTF. For the CDR3, the DNA is TGTGCCAGTAAGGGACACCCAGCTAACTATGGCTACACCTTC.

This clone was observed a single time. CDR3: CASSQTGTGDEKLFF. The CDR3 nucleotides read TGCGCCAGCAGCCAAACCGGGACAGGGGATGAAAAACTGTTTTTT. The chain uses TRBV4-3 and TRBJ1-4, with 10 bases matching TRBD1. This CDR3 is built from 15 residues. The germline V gene has CDR1 LGHNA and CDR2 YSLEER. Trimming took 2 bases from V and 6 from J; bases not matched to a gene: 3.

The chain has TRBV5-4 and TRBJ2-7; the match to TRBD1 covers 8 bases. Per germline, CDR1 SGHNT and CDR2 YYREEE (reference sequence). The CDR3 runs 14 residues. V lost 2 bases to trimming and J lost 3 bases; unmatched junction nucleotides: 4. The CDR3 protein is CASSFSDRGYEQYF. In DNA, the CDR3 is TGTGCCAGCAGCTTCTCCGACAGGGGCTACGAGCAGTACTTC.

This clone was seen a few times. The rearrangement uses TRBV7-9 and TRBJ2-7; D is ambiguous. This CDR3 contains 11 residues. Trimming took 5 bases from V and 5 from J, leaving 7 bases between them. Germline CDR1 SEHNR, CDR2 FQNEAQ (reference sequence). The CDR3 nucleotides read TGTGCCAGCAGCCCCTGGGACGAGCAGTACTTC. It encodes CASSPWDEQYF.

The chain combines TRBV27 with TRBJ1-5; D ambiguous. The CDR3 consists of 16 residues. Trimming shortened V by 0 bases and J by 2 bases, and 11 bases separated the two germline ends. Germline V lookup: CDR1 MNHEY, CDR2 SMNVEV (reference sequence). CDR3 protein: CASSLSFSFGNQPQHF. DNA of the CDR3: TGTGCCAGCAGTTTATCCTTCAGTTTCGGCAATCAGCCCCAGCATTTT.

The chain employs TRBV30 and TRBJ1-1; D is ambiguous. The germline V gene has CDR1 GTSNPN and CDR2 SVGIG (reference sequence). V lost 0 bases to trimming and J lost 5 bases, with 13 bases between them. The CDR3 sequence is 14 residues long. For the CDR3, the DNA is TGTGCCTGGAGTGTAGATGGCCACGCGACTGAAGCTTTCTTT. As protein: CAWSVDGHATEAFF.

The chain is built from TRBV10-3 and TRBJ2-7; D may match TRBD1 or TRBD2 (5 bases each). The CDR3 has 14 residues. The V end was cut by 6 bases, the J end by 0 bases, with 12 bases between. Germline V gene data show CDR1 as ENHRY and CDR2 as SYGVKD. The CDR3 DNA is TGTGCCATCAGGGGGGACGGGACCTCCTACGAGCAGTACTTC. It encodes CAIRGDGTSYEQYF.